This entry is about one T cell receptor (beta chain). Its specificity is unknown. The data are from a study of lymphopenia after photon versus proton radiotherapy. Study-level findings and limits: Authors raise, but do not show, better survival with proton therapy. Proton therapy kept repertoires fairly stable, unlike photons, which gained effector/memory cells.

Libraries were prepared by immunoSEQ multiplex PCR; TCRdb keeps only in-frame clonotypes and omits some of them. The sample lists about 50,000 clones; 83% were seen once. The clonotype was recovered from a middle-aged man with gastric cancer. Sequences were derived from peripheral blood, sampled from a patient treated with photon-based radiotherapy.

CDR3 nucleotides: TGTGCCAGCAGCCAAGATGGGCTAGCGGGAGTGGTCCACAATGAGCAGTTCTTC. Translated, it gives CASSQDGLAGVVHNEQFF. V is TRBV4-2 and J is TRBJ2-1; 10 nucleotides align to TRBD2. Germline V gene data show CDR1 as LGHNA and CDR2 as YNFKEQ. Unmatched junction bases numbered 10, after V lost 0 bases and J lost 5 bases. The CDR3 loop spans 18 amino acids.